This T cell receptor beta chain comes out of a study of early T cells in non-severe SARS-CoV-2 infection. Background on the study: Unsorted whole blood bulk RNA was sequenced, with unpaired chains. General observations from the study: Matching results from VDJdb favored anti-spike CD8 responses, leaving private and CD4 specificities undetected.

Individually, cDNA molecules had unique molecular identifiers attached to them. TCRdb processed the 5' RACE reads anew with MiXCR; each CDR3 protein has one entry. The table lists 55,000 to 80,000 distinct CDR3 sequences, about an eighth of them singletons. With respect to this clonotype: Its target is not known.

CDR3 size: 12 residues. V was pared by 8 bases and J by 0 bases, with 5 bases between. The germline V gene encodes CDR1 SEHNR and CDR2 FQNEAQ (reference sequence). The rearrangement uses TRBV7-9 and TRBJ1-5; no clear D. The source material was whole blood. The TCR originated in an adult who was a healthcare worker with PCR-confirmed SARS-CoV-2 infection or an uninfected control (not recorded which). CDR3: CASGDSNQPQHF. The CDR3, as DNA: TGTGCCAGCGGCGATAGCAATCAGCCCCAGCATTTT.